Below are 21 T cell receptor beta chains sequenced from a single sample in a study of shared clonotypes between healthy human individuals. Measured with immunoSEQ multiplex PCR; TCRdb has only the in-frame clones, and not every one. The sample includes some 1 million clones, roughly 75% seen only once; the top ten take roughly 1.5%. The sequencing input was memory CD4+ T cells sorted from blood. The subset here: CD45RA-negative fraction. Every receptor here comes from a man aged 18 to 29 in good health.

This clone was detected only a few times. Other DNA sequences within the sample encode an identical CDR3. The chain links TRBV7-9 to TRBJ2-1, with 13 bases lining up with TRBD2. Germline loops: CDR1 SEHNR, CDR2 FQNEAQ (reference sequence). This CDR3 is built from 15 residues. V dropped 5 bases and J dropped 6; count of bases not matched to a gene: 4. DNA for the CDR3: TGTGCCAGCAGCCCCACTAGCGGGGGGGCCAATGAGCAGTTCTTC. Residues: CASSPTSGGANEQFF.

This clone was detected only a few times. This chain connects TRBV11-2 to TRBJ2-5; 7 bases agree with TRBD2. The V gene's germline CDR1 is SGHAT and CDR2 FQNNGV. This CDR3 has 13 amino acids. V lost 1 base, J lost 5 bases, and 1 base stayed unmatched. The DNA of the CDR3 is TGTGCCAGCAGCTTAGCCGGGGGGGAGACCCAGTACTTC. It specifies CASSLAGGETQYF.

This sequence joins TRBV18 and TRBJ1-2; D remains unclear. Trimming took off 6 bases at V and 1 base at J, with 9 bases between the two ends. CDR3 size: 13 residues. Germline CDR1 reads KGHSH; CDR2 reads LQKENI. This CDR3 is CASSDGINYGYTF. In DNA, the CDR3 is TGTGCCAGCTCGGACGGGATTAACTATGGCTACACCTTC.

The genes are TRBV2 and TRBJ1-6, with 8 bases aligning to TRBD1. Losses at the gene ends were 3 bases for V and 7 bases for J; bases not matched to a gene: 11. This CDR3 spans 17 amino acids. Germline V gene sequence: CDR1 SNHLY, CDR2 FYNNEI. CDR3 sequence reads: CASSDSFIDRGNSPLHF. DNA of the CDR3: TGTGCCAGCAGTGATTCTTTCATAGACAGGGGCAATTCACCCCTCCACTTT.

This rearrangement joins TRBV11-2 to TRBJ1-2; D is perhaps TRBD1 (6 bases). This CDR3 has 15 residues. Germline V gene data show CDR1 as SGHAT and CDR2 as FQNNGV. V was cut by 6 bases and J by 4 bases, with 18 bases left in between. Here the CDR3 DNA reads TGTGCCAGCAGGCCCGACAGGACTCTTCTCTATGGCTACACCTTC. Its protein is CASRPDRTLLYGYTF.

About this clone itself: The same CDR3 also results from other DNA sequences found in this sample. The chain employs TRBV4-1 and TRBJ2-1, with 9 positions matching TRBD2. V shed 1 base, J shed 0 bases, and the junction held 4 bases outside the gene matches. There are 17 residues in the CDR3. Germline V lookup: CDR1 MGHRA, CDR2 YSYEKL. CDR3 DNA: TGCGCCAGCAGCCAAGTACTAGCGGGCAGCTCCTACAATGAGCAGTTCTTC. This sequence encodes CASSQVLAGSSYNEQFF.

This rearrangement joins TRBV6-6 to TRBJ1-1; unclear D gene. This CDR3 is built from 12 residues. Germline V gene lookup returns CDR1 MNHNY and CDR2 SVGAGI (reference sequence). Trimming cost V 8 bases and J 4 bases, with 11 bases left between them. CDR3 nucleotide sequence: TGTGCCAGCGGCCCCTTTGGCACTGAAGCTTTCTTT. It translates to CASGPFGTEAFF.

The CDR3 DNA reads as TGTGCCAGCAGTGGGCCTAGGACAGGGGGCGGTAACAATGAGCAGTTCTTC. Translation gives CASSGPRTGGGNNEQFF. This chain connects TRBV2 to TRBJ2-1, with TRBD1 matching over 11 bases. CDR1 SNHLY and CDR2 FYNNEI come from the germline V gene. This CDR3 comprises 17 residues. With 4 bases clipped from V and 5 bases from J, the junction kept 10 bases outside the gene matches.

This CDR3 is CASSQVFGQGASYGYTF. For the CDR3, the DNA is TGCGCCAGCAGCCAAGTCTTCGGACAGGGAGCGTCCTATGGCTACACCTTC. V usage is TRBV4-1 and J usage is TRBJ1-2; 8 positions match TRBD1. Trimming removed 1 base from V and 4 bases from J; junction bases left unmatched: 11. CDR1 MGHRA and CDR2 YSYEKL come from the germline V gene. The CDR3 is made up of 17 amino acids.

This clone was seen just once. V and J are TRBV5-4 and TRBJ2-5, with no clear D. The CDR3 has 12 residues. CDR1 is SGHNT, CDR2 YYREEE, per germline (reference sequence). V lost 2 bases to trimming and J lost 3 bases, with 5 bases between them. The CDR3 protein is CASSFMEETQYF. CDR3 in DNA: TGTGCCAGCAGCTTTATGGAAGAGACCCAGTACTTC. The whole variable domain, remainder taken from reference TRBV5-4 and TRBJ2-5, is ETGVTQSPTHLIKTRGQQVTLRCSSQSGHNTVSWYQQALGQGPQFIFQYYREEENGRGNFPPRFSGLQFPNYSSELNVNALELDDSALYLCASSFMEETQYFGPGTRLLVL.

The CDR3 loop is CASLLTGTDYGYTF. The CDR3 coding sequence is TGCGCCAGCTTATTAACTGGGACGGACTATGGCTACACCTTC. The chain has TRBV10-2 and TRBJ1-2; tentative D call: TRBD1 (5 bases). The V gene lost 8 bases and the J gene lost 3 bases, with 16 bases spanning the gap. Germline CDR1 reads WSHSY; CDR2 reads SAAADI. The CDR3 is made up of 14 amino acids.

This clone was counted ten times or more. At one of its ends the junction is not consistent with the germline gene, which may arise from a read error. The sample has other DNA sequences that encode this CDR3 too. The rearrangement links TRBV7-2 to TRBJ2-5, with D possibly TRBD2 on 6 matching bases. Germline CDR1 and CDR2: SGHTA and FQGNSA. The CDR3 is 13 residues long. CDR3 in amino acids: CASSVADLGTQYF. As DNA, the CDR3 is TGTGCCAGCAGCGTAGCGGACCTTGGGACCCAGTACTTC. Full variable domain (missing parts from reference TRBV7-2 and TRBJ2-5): GAGVSQSPSNKVTEKGKDVELRCDPISGHTALYWYRQSLGQGLEFLIYFQGNSAPDKSGLPSDRFSAERTGGSVSTLTIQRTQQEDSAVYLCASSVADLGTQYFGPGTRLLVL.

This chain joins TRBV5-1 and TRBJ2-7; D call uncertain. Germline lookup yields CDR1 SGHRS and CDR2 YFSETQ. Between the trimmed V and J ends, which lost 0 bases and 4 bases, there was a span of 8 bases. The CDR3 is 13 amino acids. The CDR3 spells CASSLDPGYEQYF. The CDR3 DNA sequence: TGCGCCAGCAGCTTGGATCCCGGGTACGAGCAGTACTTC.

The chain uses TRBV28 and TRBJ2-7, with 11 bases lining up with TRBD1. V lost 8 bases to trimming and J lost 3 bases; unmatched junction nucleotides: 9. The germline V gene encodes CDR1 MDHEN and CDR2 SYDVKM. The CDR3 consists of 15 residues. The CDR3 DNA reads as TGTGCCAGCCTTGATAGGGGGACAGGGGGCTACGAGCAGTACTTC. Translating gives CASLDRGTGGYEQYF. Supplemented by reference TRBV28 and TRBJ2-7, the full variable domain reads DVKVTQSSRYLVKRTGEKVFLECVQDMDHENMFWYRQDPGLGLRLIYFSYDVKMKEKGDIPEGYSVSREKKERFSLILESASTNQTSMYLCASLDRGTGGYEQYFGPGTRLTVT.

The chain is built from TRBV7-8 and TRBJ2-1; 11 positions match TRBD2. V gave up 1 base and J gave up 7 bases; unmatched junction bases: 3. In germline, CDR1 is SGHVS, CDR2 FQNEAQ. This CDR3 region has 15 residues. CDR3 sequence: CASSLEPSGRNEQFF. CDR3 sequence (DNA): TGTGCCAGCAGCTTAGAGCCTAGCGGGAGGAATGAGCAGTTCTTC.

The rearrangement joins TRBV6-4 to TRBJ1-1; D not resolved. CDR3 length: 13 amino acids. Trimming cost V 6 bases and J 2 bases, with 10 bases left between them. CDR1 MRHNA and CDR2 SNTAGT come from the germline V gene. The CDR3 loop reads CASRASENTEAFF. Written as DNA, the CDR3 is TGTGCCAGCAGAGCCTCGGAAAACACTGAAGCTTTCTTT.

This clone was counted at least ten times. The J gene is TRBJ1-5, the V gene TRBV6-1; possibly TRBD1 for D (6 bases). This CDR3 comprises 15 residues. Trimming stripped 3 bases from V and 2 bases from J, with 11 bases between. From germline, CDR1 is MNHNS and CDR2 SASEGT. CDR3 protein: CASSEGGGGNQPQHF. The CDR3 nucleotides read TGTGCCAGCAGTGAGGGGGGCGGGGGCAATCAGCCCCAGCATTTT.

The CDR3 DNA reads TGTGCCAGTAGTCCAGGCCCGGGACAGGGGGACCGGGGCTATGGCTACACCTTC. Its protein is CASSPGPGQGDRGYGYTF. V is TRBV19 and J is TRBJ1-2; 11 bases are shared with TRBD1. The V gene's germline CDR1 is LNHDA and CDR2 SQIVND (reference sequence). Losses at the gene ends were 5 bases for V and 4 bases for J; bases not matched to a gene: 15. The CDR3 is 18 residues long.

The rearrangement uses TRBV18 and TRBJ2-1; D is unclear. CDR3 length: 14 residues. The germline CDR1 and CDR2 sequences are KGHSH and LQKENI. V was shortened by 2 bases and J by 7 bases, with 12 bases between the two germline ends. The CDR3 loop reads CASSPNGAANEQFF. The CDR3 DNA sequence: TGTGCCAGCTCACCAAACGGTGCGGCAAATGAGCAGTTCTTC.

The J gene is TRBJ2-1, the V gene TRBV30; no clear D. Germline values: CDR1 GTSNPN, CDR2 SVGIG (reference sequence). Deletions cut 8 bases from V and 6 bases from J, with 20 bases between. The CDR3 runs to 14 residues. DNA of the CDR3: TGTGCCACCGCTAACGTAGGGTATATCAATGAGCAGTTCTTC. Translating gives CATANVGYINEQFF.

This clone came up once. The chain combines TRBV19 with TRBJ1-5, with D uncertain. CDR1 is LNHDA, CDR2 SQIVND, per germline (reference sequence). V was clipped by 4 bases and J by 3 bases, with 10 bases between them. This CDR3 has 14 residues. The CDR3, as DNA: TGTGCCAGTAGTACCAGGACTGTCAATCAGCCCCAGCATTTT. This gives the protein CASSTRTVNQPQHF.